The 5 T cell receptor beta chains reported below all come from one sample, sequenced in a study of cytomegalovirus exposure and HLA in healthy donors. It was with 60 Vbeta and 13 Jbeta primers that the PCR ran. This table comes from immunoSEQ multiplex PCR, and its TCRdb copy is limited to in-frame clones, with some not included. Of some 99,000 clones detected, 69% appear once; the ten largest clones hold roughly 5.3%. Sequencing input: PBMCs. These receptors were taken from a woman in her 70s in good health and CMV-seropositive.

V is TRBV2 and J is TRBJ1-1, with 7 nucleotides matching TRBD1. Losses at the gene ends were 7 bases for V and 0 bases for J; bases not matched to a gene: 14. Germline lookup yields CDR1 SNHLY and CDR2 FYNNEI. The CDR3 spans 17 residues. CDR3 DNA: TGTGCCAGCACCCAAGGACAGGCCTTTTTCATGAACACTGAAGCTTTCTTT. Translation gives CASTQGQAFFMNTEAFF.

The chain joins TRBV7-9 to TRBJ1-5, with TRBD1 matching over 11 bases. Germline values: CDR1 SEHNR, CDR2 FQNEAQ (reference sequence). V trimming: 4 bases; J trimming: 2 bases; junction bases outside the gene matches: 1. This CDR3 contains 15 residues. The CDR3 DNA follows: TGTGCCAGCAGCTGGGGACAGGGGGGCAATCAGCCCCAGCATTTT. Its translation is CASSWGQGGNQPQHF.

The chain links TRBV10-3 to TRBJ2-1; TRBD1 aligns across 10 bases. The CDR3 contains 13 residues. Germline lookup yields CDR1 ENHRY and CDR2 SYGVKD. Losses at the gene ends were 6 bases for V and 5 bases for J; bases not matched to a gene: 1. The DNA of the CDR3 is TGTGCCATCAGCGGACAGGGGGACAATGAGCAGTTCTTC. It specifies CAISGQGDNEQFF.

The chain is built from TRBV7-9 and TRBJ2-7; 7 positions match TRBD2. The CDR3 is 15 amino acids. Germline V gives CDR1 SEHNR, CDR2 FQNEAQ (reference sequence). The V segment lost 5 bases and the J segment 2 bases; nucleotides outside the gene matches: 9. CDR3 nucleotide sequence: TGTGCCAGCAGCCCACTAGCGACGGGCCCCTACGAGCAGTACTTC. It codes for CASSPLATGPYEQYF.

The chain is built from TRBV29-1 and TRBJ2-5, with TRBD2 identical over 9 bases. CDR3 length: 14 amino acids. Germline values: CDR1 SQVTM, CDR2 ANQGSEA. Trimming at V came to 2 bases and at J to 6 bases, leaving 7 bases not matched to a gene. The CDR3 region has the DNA TGCAGCGTTGAAACCCTAGCGGGGATTCAGACCCAGTACTTC. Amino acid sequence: CSVETLAGIQTQYF.